This entry describes one T cell receptor (beta chain). Its antigen remains unidentified. This sample was included in a study of cytomegalovirus exposure and HLA in healthy donors. Study as a whole: Inside one of the first data releases sat some 85 million unique TCRs taken from HLA-typed donors. Points from the study as a whole: What a later analysis showed was that several of the most significant clusters appeared linked to common viral pathogens. One cluster of highly shared sequence variants probably arose as a sequencing artifact.

V was clipped by 0 bases and J by 4 bases; unmatched bases: 4. Germline CDR1 GTSNPN, CDR2 SVGIG (reference sequence). The CDR3 extends over 15 amino acids. The PCR was carried out with 60 Vbeta primers and 13 Jbeta primers. Clones were read by immunoSEQ multiplex PCR, and TCRdb kept only the in-frame ones, dropping some. Of around 94,000 clones listed, roughly 83% are singletons. The clonotype comes from a middle-aged man in good health and CMV-seronegative. Sequenced: PBMCs. This sequence joins TRBV30 and TRBJ2-5; 11 positions agree with TRBD2. DNA of the CDR3: TGTGCCTGGAGTGTAGGTAGCGGGGGGGGAGAGACCCAGTACTTC. Protein: CAWSVGSGGGETQYF.